This TCR beta chain appears in the sequencing data of a study of blood T cell repertoires in COVID-19. Looked up from germline, CDR1 is MDHEN and CDR2 is SYDVKM. The CDR3 totals 15 residues. In terms of age and location, participants ranged from about 18 to 89 years and lived in approximately 26 US areas. Data came from immunoSEQ multiplex PCR; TCRdb stores just in-frame clones and leaves some out. The data contain 190,000 or so clones, around 86% of them singletons. The table lists this clone with a count of one. At one end, the junction sequence differs from germline, possibly due to a read error. Other DNA variants within this sample encode the same CDR3.

The sample comprised PBMCs or T cells enriched from blood (not recorded which). This chain joins TRBV28 and TRBJ2-5; 9 positions match TRBD1. This TCR was recovered from a woman in her twenties or thirties who had recovered from COVID-19. The CDR3 nucleotides are TGCGCCAGCAGTAAGCCACAGGGGGCTAGGGAGACCCAGTACTTC. Translating it yields CASSKPQGARETQYF.